The 9 T cell receptor beta chains presented below share a single source sample, sequenced in a study of blood T cells in healthy people across ages. Next came a second PCR, run for about 6 to 11 cycles, which used a sample-barcoded 5' primer along with a J-beta primer mix. TCRdb independently ran MiXCR on the 5' RACE reads; one entry per CDR3 protein. This table has 1 million to 1.2 million distinct CDR3 sequences, roughly two fifths appearing once. The sample was blood. These receptors came from a man between 18 and 35 years old in good health.

V and J are TRBV4-3 and TRBJ2-1; a possible D gene is TRBD1 (5 bases). The CDR3 contains 15 residues. Germline assignment: CDR1 LGHNA and CDR2 YSLEER. V lost 1 base, J lost 8 bases, and 15 bases lay in between. Here the CDR3 reads CASSQGIVQGDEQFF. The CDR3 DNA reads TGCGCCAGCAGCCAAGGAATCGTCCAGGGTGATGAGCAGTTCTTC.

The gene calls are TRBV6-5 and TRBJ1-4; possibly TRBD1 for D (5 bases). The CDR3 length is 15 residues. CDR1 MNHEY and CDR2 SVGAGI come from the germline V gene. Trimming took 6 bases from V and 5 from J, leaving 16 bases between them. CDR3 region: CASSLGGTGNEKLFF. CDR3 coding DNA: TGTGCCAGCAGCTTGGGGGGGACCGGGAATGAAAAACTGTTTTTT.

The chain joins TRBV6-5 to TRBJ1-1; no clear D. Trimming took off 0 bases at V and 0 bases at J, with 8 bases between the two ends. This CDR3 has 15 amino acids. Germline V CDR1 and CDR2: MNHEY, SVGAGI. The CDR3 here is CASSYSRYLNTEAFF. Here the CDR3 DNA reads TGTGCCAGCAGTTACTCACGGTATCTGAACACTGAAGCTTTCTTT.

J is TRBJ1-2 and V is TRBV4-1; D gene uncertain. CDR1 is MGHRA and CDR2 is YSYEKL in the germline V gene. CDR3 length: 13 amino acids. Trimming cost V 5 bases and J 1 base, with 8 bases left between them. CDR3 DNA: TGCGCCAGCAGCAGTTACCATAACTATGGCTACACCTTC. It encodes CASSSYHNYGYTF.

This clonotype was counted between two and nine times. This sequence joins TRBV12-3 or TRBV12-4 and TRBJ2-4; D uncertain. Trimming took off 5 bases at V and 7 bases at J, with 9 bases between the two ends. CDR3 size: 12 residues. The CDR3: CASSPRENIQYF. CDR3 nucleotides: TGTGCCAGCAGTCCGCGAGAGAACATTCAGTACTTC.

V gene TRBV27 combines with J gene TRBJ1-6; TRBD1 is a possible D gene (5 bases). The CDR3 totals 13 residues. Germline-derived CDR1 and CDR2 are MNHEY and SMNVEV (reference sequence). V was trimmed by 5 bases and J by 9 bases, leaving 11 bases between them. CDR3 sequence (DNA): TGTGCCAGCAGTGCAATAGGGGCTTCACCCCTCCACTTT. Protein product: CASSAIGASPLHF.

The V call is TRBV29-1, the J call TRBJ2-2, with D tentatively TRBD2 (6 bases). Germline V gives CDR1 SQVTM, CDR2 ANQGSEA. CDR3 size: 12 residues. V dropped 6 bases and J dropped 3 bases, with 8 bases sitting between them. The CDR3 reads CSVGGYTGELFF. The CDR3 DNA reads as TGCAGCGTCGGGGGATACACCGGGGAGCTGTTTTTT.

The CDR3: CASSHPEGLADNEQFF. For the CDR3, the DNA is TGCGCCAGCAGCCATCCGGAGGGACTAGCGGATAATGAGCAGTTCTTC. V and J are TRBV4-1 and TRBJ2-1; 11 nucleotides match TRBD2. This CDR3 has 16 amino acids. Germline V gives CDR1 MGHRA, CDR2 YSYEKL. After removal of 3 bases from V and 7 bases from J, the junction contained 8 bases not matched to a gene.

This clonotype was counted a few times. The chain is built from TRBV4-3 and TRBJ2-1; either TRBD1 or TRBD2 may fit D (5 bases each). Germline lookup yields CDR1 LGHNA and CDR2 YSLEER. Trimming shortened V by 0 bases and J by 7 bases, and 16 bases separated the two germline ends. The CDR3 loop spans 16 amino acids. Here the CDR3 reads CASSQDPGPGPNEQFF. CDR3 DNA sequence: TGCGCCAGCAGCCAAGATCCGGGGCCGGGGCCTAATGAGCAGTTCTTC.